The 5 T cell receptor beta chains given below trace back to one sample, sequenced in a study of OX40 agonist ivuxolimab in advanced cancers. Profiled with immunoSEQ multiplex PCR; TCRdb holds only in-frame clones, not every one. The sample gives roughly 75,000 clones, about 86% of which show up once; 0.9% to 1.2% is in the top ten. The sample here was CD4+ or CD8+ T cells sorted from blood, taken in a trial of the OX40 agonist ivuxolimab. These receptors were taken from an adult with an advanced solid tumor such as melanoma, head and neck, liver or kidney cancer.

V is TRBV7-2 and J is TRBJ2-6, with D uncertain. Trimming left V 1 base short and J 2 bases short, with 3 bases between. CDR1 SGHTA and CDR2 FQGNSA come from the germline V gene. This CDR3 comprises 14 residues. CDR3 amino acids: CASSLVPGANVLTF. The CDR3 region has the DNA TGTGCCAGCAGCTTAGTCCCTGGGGCCAACGTCCTGACTTTC.

The chain couples TRBV2 to TRBJ2-3; 8 bases line up with TRBD1. The CDR3 runs to 14 residues. Trimming removed 4 bases from V and 0 bases from J; junction bases left unmatched: 0. Germline V CDR1 and CDR2: SNHLY, FYNNEI. The CDR3 nucleotides read TGTGCCAGCAGTGGGACAGGGAGCACAGATACGCAGTATTTT. Amino acids: CASSGTGSTDTQYF.

The chain couples TRBV30 to TRBJ2-2; TRBD1 aligns across 8 bases. After removal of 3 bases from V and 4 bases from J, the junction contained 4 bases not matched to a gene. CDR1 is GTSNPN, CDR2 SVGIG, per germline (reference sequence). The CDR3 runs 14 residues. CDR3 amino acids: CAWRGQAGTGELFF. The CDR3 DNA reads as TGTGCCTGGAGGGGACAGGCGGGCACCGGGGAGCTGTTTTTT. The whole variable domain, filled in from reference TRBV30 and TRBJ2-2, reads SQTIHQWPATLVQPVGSPLSLECTVEGTSNPNLYWYRQAAGRGLQLLFYSVGIGQISSEVPQNLSASRPQDRQFILSSKKLLLSDSGFYLCAWRGQAGTGELFFGEGSRLTVL.

The J gene is TRBJ2-1, the V gene TRBV6-5; no clear D. Trimming stripped 0 bases from V and 6 bases from J, with 15 bases between. Looked up from germline, CDR1 is MNHEY and CDR2 is SVGAGI. The CDR3 is made up of 16 amino acids. CDR3 sequence reads: CASSYSWVRRGNEQFF. The CDR3 DNA reads TGTGCCAGCAGTTACTCGTGGGTCAGGAGAGGCAATGAGCAGTTCTTC.

The J gene is TRBJ2-6, the V gene TRBV11-3; either TRBD1 or TRBD2 may supply D (5 bases each). CDR1 is SGHNT and CDR2 is YENEEA in the germline V gene. CDR3 size: 17 residues. Trimming removed 4 bases from V and 1 base from J, with 14 bases in between. The DNA of the CDR3 is TGTGCCAGCAGCTCCTCCGGTGGGGGTTCTGGGGCCAACGTCCTGACTTTC. Translating gives CASSSSGGGSGANVLTF.